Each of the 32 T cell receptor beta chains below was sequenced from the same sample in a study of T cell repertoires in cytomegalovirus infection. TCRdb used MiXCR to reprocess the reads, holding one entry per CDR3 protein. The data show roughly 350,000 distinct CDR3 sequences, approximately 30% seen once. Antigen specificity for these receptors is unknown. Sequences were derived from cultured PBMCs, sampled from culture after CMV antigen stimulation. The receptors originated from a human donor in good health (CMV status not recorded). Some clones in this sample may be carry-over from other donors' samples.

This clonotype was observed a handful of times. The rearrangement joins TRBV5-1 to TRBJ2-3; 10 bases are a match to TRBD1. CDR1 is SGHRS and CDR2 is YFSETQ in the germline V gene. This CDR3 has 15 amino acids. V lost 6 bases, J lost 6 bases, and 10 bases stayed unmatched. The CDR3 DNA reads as TGCGCCAGCACGAGGACAGGGGGAGTTTCGGATACGCAGTATTTT. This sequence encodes CASTRTGGVSDTQYF.

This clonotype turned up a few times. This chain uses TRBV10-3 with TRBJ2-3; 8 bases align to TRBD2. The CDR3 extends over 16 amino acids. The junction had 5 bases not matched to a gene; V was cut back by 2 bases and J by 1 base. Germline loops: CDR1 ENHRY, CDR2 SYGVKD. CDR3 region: CAISEPQTSGTDTQYF. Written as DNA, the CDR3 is TGTGCCATCAGTGAGCCCCAGACTAGCGGCACAGATACGCAGTATTTT.

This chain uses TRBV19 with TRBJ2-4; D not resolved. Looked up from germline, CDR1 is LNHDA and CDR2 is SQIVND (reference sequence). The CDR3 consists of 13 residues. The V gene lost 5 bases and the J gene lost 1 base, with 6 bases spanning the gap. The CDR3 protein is CASSLEAKNIQYF. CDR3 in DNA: TGTGCCAGTAGTTTGGAGGCCAAAAACATTCAGTACTTC.

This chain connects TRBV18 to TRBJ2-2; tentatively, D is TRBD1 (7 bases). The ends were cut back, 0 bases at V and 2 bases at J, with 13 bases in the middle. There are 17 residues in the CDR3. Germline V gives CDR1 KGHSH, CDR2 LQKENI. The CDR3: CASSPPEGATNTGELFF. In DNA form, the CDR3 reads TGTGCCAGCTCACCACCGGAGGGGGCCACTAACACCGGGGAGCTGTTTTTT.

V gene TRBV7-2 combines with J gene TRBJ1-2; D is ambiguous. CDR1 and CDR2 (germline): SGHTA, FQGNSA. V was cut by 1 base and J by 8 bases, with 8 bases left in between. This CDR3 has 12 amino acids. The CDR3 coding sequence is TGTGCCAGCAGCTTAGTGCTCTGGGGCTACACCTTC. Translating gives CASSLVLWGYTF.

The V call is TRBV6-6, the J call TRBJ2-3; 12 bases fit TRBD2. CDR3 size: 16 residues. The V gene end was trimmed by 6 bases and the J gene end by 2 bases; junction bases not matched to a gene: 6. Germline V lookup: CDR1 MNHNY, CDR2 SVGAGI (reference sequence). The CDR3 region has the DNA TGTGCCAGCAGCCCAGCTAGCGGGAGGGACACAGATACGCAGTATTTT. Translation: CASSPASGRDTDTQYF.

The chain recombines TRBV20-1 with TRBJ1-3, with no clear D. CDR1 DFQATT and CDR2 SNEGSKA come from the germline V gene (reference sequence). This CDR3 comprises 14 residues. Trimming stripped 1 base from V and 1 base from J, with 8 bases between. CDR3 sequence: CSARADLSGNTIYF. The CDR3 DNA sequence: TGCAGTGCTAGAGCCGACTTGTCTGGAAACACCATATATTTT.

For the CDR3, the DNA is TGTGCCAGCAGCTTAGATTCGGTACTTCGGGAGCAGTTCTTC. Its protein is CASSLDSVLREQFF. The rearrangement links TRBV7-2 to TRBJ2-1; no firm D call. Per the germline V gene, CDR1 is SGHTA and CDR2 is FQGNSA. This CDR3 is 14 amino acids long. Deletions cut 1 base from V and 10 bases from J, with 14 bases between. Using reference TRBV7-2 and TRBJ2-1 for the parts outside the CDR3, the full variable domain is GAGVSQSPSNKVTEKGKDVELRCDPISGHTALYWYRQSLGQGLEFLIYFQGNSAPDKSGLPSDRFSAERTGGSVSTLTIQRTQQEDSAVYLCASSLDSVLREQFFGPGTRLTVL.

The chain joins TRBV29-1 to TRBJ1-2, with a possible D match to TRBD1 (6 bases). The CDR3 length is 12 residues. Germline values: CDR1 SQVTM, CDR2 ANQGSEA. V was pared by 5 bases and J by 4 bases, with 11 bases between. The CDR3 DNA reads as TGCAGCGTTCAGCGGGGGCCCTATGGCTACACCTTC. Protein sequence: CSVQRGPYGYTF.

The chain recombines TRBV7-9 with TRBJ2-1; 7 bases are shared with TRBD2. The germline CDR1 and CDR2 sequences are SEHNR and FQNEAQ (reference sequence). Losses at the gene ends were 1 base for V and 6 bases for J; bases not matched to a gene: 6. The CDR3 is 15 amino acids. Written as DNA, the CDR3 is TGTGCCAGCAGCTTAGAGGGCGGGAGTGTCAATGAGCAGTTCTTC. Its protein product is CASSLEGGSVNEQFF.

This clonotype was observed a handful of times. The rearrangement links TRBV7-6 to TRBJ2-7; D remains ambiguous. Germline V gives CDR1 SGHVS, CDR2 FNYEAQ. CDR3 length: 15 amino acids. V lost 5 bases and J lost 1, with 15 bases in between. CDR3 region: CASSNSGDGSYEQYF. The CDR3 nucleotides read TGTGCCAGCAGCAACTCGGGCGACGGGTCCTACGAGCAGTACTTC.

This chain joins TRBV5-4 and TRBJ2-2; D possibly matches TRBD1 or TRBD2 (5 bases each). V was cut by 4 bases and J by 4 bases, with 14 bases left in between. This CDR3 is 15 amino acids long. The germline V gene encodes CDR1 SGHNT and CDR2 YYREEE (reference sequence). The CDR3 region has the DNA TGTGCCAGCAGCCCGGCGAGTGGGGGCACCGGGGAGCTGTTTTTT. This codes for CASSPASGGTGELFF.

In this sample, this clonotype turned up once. The DNA for the CDR3 is TGCAGTGCTAGGCCGGGACAGGGGGCTTCACCCCTCCACTTT. Its protein is CSARPGQGASPLHF. The chain recombines TRBV20-1 with TRBJ1-6; 12 bases align to TRBD1. The V segment lost 3 bases and the J segment 9 bases; nucleotides outside the gene matches: 3. This CDR3 comprises 14 residues. Germline CDR1 DFQATT, CDR2 SNEGSKA (reference sequence).

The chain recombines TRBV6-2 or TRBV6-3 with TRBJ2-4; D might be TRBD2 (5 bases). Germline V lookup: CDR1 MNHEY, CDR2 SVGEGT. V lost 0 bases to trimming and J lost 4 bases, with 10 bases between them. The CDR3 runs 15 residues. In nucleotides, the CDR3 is TGTGCCAGCAGTTACTCCCCGCCGGGGAAAAACATTCAGTACTTC. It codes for CASSYSPPGKNIQYF.

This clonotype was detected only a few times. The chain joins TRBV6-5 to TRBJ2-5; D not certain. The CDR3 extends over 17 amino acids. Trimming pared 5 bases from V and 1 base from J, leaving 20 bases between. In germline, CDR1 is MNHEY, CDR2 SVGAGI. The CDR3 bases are TGTGCCAGCAGTAAGAGCCTTTCCCCAGGTTTCCAAGAGACCCAGTACTTC. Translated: CASSKSLSPGFQETQYF.

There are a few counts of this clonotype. CDR3 in DNA: TGTGCCAGCAGCCCAGGACTAGCGGGAGATGGAGAGCAGTACTTC. This codes for CASSPGLAGDGEQYF. The rearrangement links TRBV7-2 to TRBJ2-7; TRBD2 matches 13 bases. The CDR3 totals 15 residues. The V and J ends lost 5 bases and 7 bases, in that order; junction bases with no gene match: 8. Germline V gives CDR1 SGHTA, CDR2 FQGNSA.

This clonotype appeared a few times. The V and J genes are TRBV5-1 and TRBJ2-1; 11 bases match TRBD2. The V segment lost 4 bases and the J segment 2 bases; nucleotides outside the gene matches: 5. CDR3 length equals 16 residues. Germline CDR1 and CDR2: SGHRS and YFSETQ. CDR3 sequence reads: CASSRLAGITYNEQFF. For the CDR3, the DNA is TGCGCCAGCAGCCGACTAGCGGGGATCACCTACAATGAGCAGTTCTTC. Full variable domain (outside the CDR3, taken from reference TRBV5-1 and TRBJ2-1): KAGVTQTPRYLIKTRGQQVTLSCSPISGHRSVSWYQQTPGQGLQFLFEYFSETQRNKGNFPGRFSGRQFSNSRSEMNVSTLELGDSALYLCASSRLAGITYNEQFFGPGTRLTVL.

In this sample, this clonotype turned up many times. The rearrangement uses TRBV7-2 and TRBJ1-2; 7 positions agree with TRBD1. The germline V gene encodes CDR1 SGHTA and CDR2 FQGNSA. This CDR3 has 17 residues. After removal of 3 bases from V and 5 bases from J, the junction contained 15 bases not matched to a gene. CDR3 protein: CASSLDQNRDSFYGYTF. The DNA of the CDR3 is TGTGCCAGCAGCTTGGACCAAAACCGGGACAGCTTTTATGGCTACACCTTC. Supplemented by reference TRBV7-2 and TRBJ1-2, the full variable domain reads GAGVSQSPSNKVTEKGKDVELRCDPISGHTALYWYRQSLGQGLEFLIYFQGNSAPDKSGLPSDRFSAERTGGSVSTLTIQRTQQEDSAVYLCASSLDQNRDSFYGYTFGSGTRLTVV.

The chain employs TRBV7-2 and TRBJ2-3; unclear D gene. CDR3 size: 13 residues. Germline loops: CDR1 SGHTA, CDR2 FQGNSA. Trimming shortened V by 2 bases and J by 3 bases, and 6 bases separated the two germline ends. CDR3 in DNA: TGTGCCAGCAGCTTAATCACGACAGATACGCAGTATTTT. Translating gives CASSLITTDTQYF.

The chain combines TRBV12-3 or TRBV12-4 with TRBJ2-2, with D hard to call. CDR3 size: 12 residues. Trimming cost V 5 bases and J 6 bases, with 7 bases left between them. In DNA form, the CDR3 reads TGTGCCAGCAGTCCGTATGCCGGGGAGCTGTTTTTT. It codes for CASSPYAGELFF.

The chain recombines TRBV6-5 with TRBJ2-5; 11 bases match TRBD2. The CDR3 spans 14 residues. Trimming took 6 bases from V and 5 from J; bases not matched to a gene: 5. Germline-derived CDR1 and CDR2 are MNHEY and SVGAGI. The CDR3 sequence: CASRKLAGVETQYF. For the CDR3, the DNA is TGTGCCAGCAGAAAACTAGCGGGAGTGGAGACCCAGTACTTC.

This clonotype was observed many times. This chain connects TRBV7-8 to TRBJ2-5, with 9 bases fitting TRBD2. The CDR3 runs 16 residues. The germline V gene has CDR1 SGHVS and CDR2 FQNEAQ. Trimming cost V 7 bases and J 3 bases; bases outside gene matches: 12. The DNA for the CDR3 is TGTGCCAGCATAGGTCTCCCGCGGGAGGGCGAAGAGACCCAGTACTTC. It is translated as CASIGLPREGEETQYF.

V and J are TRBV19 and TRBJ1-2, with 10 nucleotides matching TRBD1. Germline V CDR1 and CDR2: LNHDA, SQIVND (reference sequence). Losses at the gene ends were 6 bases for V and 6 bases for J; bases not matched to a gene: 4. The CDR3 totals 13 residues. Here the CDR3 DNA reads TGTGCCAGTAGGGACAGGGGGACAGATGGCTACACCTTC. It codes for CASRDRGTDGYTF. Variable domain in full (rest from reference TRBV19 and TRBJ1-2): DGGITQSPKYLFRKEGQNVTLSCEQNLNHDAMYWYRQDPGQGLRLIYYSQIVNDFQKGDIAEGYSVSREKKESFPLTVTSAQKNPTAFYLCASRDRGTDGYTFGSGTRLTVV.

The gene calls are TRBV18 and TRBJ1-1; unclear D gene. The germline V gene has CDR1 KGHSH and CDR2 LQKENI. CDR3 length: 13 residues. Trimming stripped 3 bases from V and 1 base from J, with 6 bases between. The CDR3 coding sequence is TGTGCCAGCTCACCGATGGGGAACACTGAAGCTTTCTTT. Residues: CASSPMGNTEAFF.

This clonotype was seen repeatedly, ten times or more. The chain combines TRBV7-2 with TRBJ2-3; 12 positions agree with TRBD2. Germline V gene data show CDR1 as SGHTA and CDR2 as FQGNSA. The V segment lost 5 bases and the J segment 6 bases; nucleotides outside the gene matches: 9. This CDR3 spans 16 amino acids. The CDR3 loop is CASSVLAGGPRDTQYF. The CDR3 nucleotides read TGTGCCAGCAGCGTACTAGCGGGAGGCCCGCGGGATACGCAGTATTTT.

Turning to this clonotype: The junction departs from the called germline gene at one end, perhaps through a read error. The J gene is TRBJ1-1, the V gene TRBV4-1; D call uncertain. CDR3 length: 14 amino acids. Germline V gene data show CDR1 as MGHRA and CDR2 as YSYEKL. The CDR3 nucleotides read TGTGCCAGCAGCCAGTCGACGACGAACACTGAAGCTTTCTTT. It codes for CASSQSTTNTEAFF.

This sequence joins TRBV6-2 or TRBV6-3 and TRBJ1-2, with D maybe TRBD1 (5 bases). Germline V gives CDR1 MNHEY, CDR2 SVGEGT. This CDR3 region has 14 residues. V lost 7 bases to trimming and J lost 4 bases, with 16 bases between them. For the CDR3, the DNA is TGTGCCAGCAAGACAGCGGGGGATAGCTATGGCTACACCTTC. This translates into CASKTAGDSYGYTF.

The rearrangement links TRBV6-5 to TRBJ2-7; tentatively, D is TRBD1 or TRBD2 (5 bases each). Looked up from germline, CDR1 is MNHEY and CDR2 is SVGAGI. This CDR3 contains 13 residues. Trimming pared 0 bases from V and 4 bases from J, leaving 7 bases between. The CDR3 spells CASSYSRGYEQYV. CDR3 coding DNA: TGTGCCAGCAGTTACTCGAGGGGTTACGAGCAGTACGTC.

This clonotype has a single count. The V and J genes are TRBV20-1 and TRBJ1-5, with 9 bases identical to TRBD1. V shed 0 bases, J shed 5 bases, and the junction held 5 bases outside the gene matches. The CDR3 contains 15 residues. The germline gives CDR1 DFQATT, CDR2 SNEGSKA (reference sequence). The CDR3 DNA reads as TGCAGTGCTAGAGATGAGGACAGGGGATATCAGCCCCAGCATTTT. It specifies CSARDEDRGYQPQHF.

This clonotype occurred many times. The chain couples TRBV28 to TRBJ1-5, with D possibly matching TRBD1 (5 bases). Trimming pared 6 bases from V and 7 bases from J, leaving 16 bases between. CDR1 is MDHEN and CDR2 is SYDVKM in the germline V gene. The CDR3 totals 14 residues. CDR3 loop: CASRVGAVGQPQHF. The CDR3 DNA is TGTGCCAGCAGAGTTGGGGCCGTTGGGCAGCCCCAGCATTTT.

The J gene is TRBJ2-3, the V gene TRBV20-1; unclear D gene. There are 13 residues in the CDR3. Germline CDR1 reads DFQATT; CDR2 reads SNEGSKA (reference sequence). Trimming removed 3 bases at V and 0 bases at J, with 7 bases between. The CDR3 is CSASLVSTDTQYF. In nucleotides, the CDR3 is TGCAGTGCTAGTCTTGTCAGCACAGATACGCAGTATTTT.

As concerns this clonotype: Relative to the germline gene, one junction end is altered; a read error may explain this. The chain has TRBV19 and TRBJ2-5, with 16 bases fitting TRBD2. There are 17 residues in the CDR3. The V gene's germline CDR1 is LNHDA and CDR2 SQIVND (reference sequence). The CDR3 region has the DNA TGTACCAGTAGTATACCGGGACTAGCGGGAGGGCAAGAGACCCAGTACTTC. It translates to CTSSIPGLAGGQETQYF.